This is a list of T cell receptor beta chains from one sample in a study of blood T cell repertoires in COVID-19. The table came from immunoSEQ multiplex PCR; TCRdb's copy has only in-frame clones and leaves some out. The table records some 200,000 clones, more than 65% of them present only once. Sequenced sample: peripheral blood. All receptors come from a woman aged 25-40 years who had recovered from COVID-19. CDR3s include the opening cysteine and the closing phenylalanine or tryptophan. A D gene is named only where the DNA matches it firmly. Rows give clone size only sometimes, using once, few, many, or a class for an expanded clone.

J gene	V gene	D gene	clone size	CDR3 DNA	CDR3 protein
TRBJ2-7	TRBV9	TRBD2	.	TGTGCCAGCAGCTCAAGGCAGGGTGCGCGGGCGGGAGGGCCTTCCCCCCACGAGCAGTACTTC	CASSSRQGARAGGPSPHEQYF
TRBJ2-1	TRBV2	.	.	TGTGCCAGCAGTAGGGAGAAAGCAGCCTACAATGAGCAGTTCTTC	CASSREKAAYNEQFF
TRBJ1-1	TRBV28	TRBD1	.	TGTGCCAGCAGATGGACAGGGCCTACTGAAGCTTTCTTT	CASRWTGPTEAFF
TRBJ1-1	TRBV12-3/TRBV12-4	TRBD1	.	TGTGCCAGCAGTTTTCGACAGGGGAATGAAGCTTTCTTT	CASSFRQGNEAFF
TRBJ1-2	TRBV6-5	TRBD1	once	TGTGCCAGCAGCCAGGACAGGGAGGTTGATGGCTACACCTTC	CASSQDREVDGYTF
TRBJ2-3	TRBV4-2	TRBD2	few	TGTGCCAGCAGCCAAGATCTCGGCGGGAGGGGGGGAGATACGCAGTATTTT	CASSQDLGGRGGDTQYF
TRBJ2-1	TRBV5-1	TRBD2	once	TGCGCCAGCAGGTCGAATCTAGCGGCCTACAATGAGCAGTTCTTC	CASRSNLAAYNEQFF
TRBJ2-3	TRBV13	TRBD2	.	TGTGCCAGCAGCTCTAGCGGGAGGGGCACAGATACGCAGTATTTT	CASSSSGRGTDTQYF
TRBJ1-2	TRBV7-2	TRBD1	.	TGTGCCAGCAGCGTGACAGGGAACTATGGCCACACCTTC	CASSVTGNYGHTF
TRBJ2-3	TRBV18	.	.	TGTGCCAGCTCACCACCGGGGCAGGGTATCACAGATACGCAGTATTTT	CASSPPGQGITDTQYF
TRBJ2-2	TRBV30	TRBD1	.	TGTGCCTGGAGTGGTACAGGGGCTGAGACCGGGGAGCTGTTTTTT	CAWSGTGAETGELFF
TRBJ2-7	TRBV30	.	.	TGTGCCTGGAGGGCTCGACAGTTTCCCTACGAGCAGTACTTC	CAWRARQFPYEQYF
TRBJ2-1	TRBV19	.	.	TGTGCCAGTAGTACCTGGACTTCCGACAATGAGCAGTTCTTC	CASSTWTSDNEQFF
TRBJ2-1	TRBV7-9	TRBD2	.	TGTGCCAGCAGCTTAATAACGGGAGGGCCTGGGAGTCATGAGCAGTTCTTC	CASSLITGGPGSHEQFF
TRBJ1-2	TRBV3-1/TRBV3-2	.	.	TGTGCCAGCAGCCCGAATTCGGGACACCATTCTCATGGCTACACCTTC	CASSPNSGHHSHGYTF
TRBJ2-2	TRBV6-5	TRBD1	.	TGTGCCAGTAGGGGGCCCGGGGAGCTGTTTTTT	CASRGPGELFF
TRBJ2-6	TRBV29-1	.	.	TGCAGCGTTGGTGCCTTGAGCTCTGGGGCCAACGTCCTGACTTTC	CSVGALSSGANVLTF
TRBJ1-1	TRBV27	TRBD1	.	TGTGCCAGCGACCCACCCTATCGGCGGGACAGAATGAACACTGAAGCTTTCTTT	CASDPPYRRDRMNTEAFF
TRBJ2-7	TRBV29-1	.	.	TGCAGCGTCCGCCGGGGACATTCGTCGCAGGAGCAGTACTTC	CSVRRGHSSQEQYF
TRBJ1-6	TRBV23-1	TRBD1	.	TGCGCCAGCAGTCAATCGGCCCATATGGACAGGGTGAGCTCCTATAATTCACCCCTCCACTTT	CASSQSAHMDRVSSYNSPLHF
TRBJ2-5	TRBV23-1	TRBD1	.	TGCGCCAGCCCTCCATGGACAGGGGTGTGGGAGACCCAGTACTTC	CASPPWTGVWETQYF
TRBJ2-7	TRBV5-6	.	.	TGTGCCAGCAGCCCCTCATACGGGAGTGTTAGCTACGAGCAGTACTTC	CASSPSYGSVSYEQYF
TRBJ1-5	TRBV28	TRBD1	.	TGTGCCAGCAGTGCACCAGGGGGCGGTCAGCCCCAGCATTTT	CASSAPGGGQPQHF
TRBJ2-5	TRBV7-2	.	.	TGTGCCAGCAGCTTTGGCGGGGTTCGAGGAGAGACCCAGTACTTC	CASSFGGVRGETQYF
TRBJ2-5	TRBV5-1	TRBD1	.	TGCGCCAGCAGCCAGGGACAGGGAGAGACCCAGTACTTC	CASSQGQGETQYF
TRBJ2-5	TRBV28	TRBD1	.	TGTGCCAGCAGTTTTTTGAAGGACAGGGGGAGGCAGGCTGGGGAGACCCAGTACTTC	CASSFLKDRGRQAGETQYF
TRBJ2-3	TRBV28	TRBD2	.	TGTGCCAGCAGTCCAAGAGGACTAGGGAACACAGATACGCAGTATTTT	CASSPRGLGNTDTQYF
TRBJ1-4	TRBV24-1	TRBD1	.	TGTGCCACCAGTGACCCTCAGGGGGCGGGTGAAAAACTGTTTTTT	CATSDPQGAGEKLFF
TRBJ1-6	TRBV19	.	.	TGTGCCAGTAGTCCTAATGGACTCCAGGAGGATAATTCACCCCTCCACTTT	CASSPNGLQEDNSPLHF
TRBJ1-2	TRBV4-2	TRBD1	.	TGTGCCAGCAGCCAAGAGGCAGGACAGGGCCGTCATGGCTACACCTTC	CASSQEAGQGRHGYTF
TRBJ2-5	TRBV5-6	TRBD1	once	TGTGCCAGCAGCTTTGGACAGGACGGGGAGACCCAGTACTTC	CASSFGQDGETQYF
TRBJ1-5	TRBV27	.	.	TGTGCCAGCAGTTTCGGGGGGCGGAGGAGAGGTCAGCCCCAGCATTTT	CASSFGGRRRGQPQHF
TRBJ2-1	TRBV14	TRBD2	.	TGTGCCAGCAGCCGCCTAGCGGGAATCGATGAGCAGTTCTTC	CASSRLAGIDEQFF
TRBJ2-7	TRBV7-6	.	.	TGTGCCAGCAGCTTAGGGGGCGGGACGGAGTCGGAGCAGTACTTC	CASSLGGGTESEQYF
TRBJ2-2	TRBV7-3	.	.	TGTGCCAGCAGCTTAGGGGCCAGTAACACCGGGGAGCTGTTTTTT	CASSLGASNTGELFF
TRBJ2-5	TRBV15	.	.	TGTGCCACCAGCAGAGGTCGTTCCAGGACTCAAGAGACCCAGTACTTC	CATSRGRSRTQETQYF
TRBJ2-3	TRBV27	.	.	TGTGCCAGCAGTTCCCCGGGAATTACGCAGTATTTT	CASSSPGITQYF
TRBJ2-7	TRBV5-1	.	.	TGCGCCAGCAGCCCGGCTCCAGGGTCTTCCTTCTACGAGCAGTACTTC	CASSPAPGSSFYEQYF
TRBJ2-7	TRBV30	TRBD2	few	TGTGCCTGGAGGCGGCTAGCGGGCTCCTACGAGCAGTACTTC	CAWRRLAGSYEQYF
TRBJ1-1	TRBV2	.	.	TGTGCCAGCAGCCTCAGAGGGAACACTGAAGCTTTCTTT	CASSLRGNTEAFF
TRBJ1-2	TRBV29-1	TRBD1	.	TGCAGCGTTGAATCCGGGACAGGGTATGGCTACACCTTC	CSVESGTGYGYTF
TRBJ2-7	TRBV5-4	.	.	TGTGCCAGCAAGCAGGAAGAGGAGCAGTACTTC	CASKQEEEQYF
TRBJ2-1	TRBV21-1	.	.	TGTGCCAGCAGCAAAGTATCTAGCGCCCACTACAATGAGCAGTTCTTC	CASSKVSSAHYNEQFF
TRBJ2-7	TRBV10-1	.	.	TGCGCCAGCAGTGAGTCCCGAGGGGGAAGCTCCTACGAGCAGTACTTC	CASSESRGGSSYEQYF
TRBJ2-5	TRBV5-5	TRBD1	.	TGTGCCAGCAGCCGAGGGACAGGGGATCCGAAGACCCAGTACTTC	CASSRGTGDPKTQYF
TRBJ1-2	TRBV9	TRBD1	.	TGTGCCAGCAGCACCGGACAGGGGGCGTATGGCTACACCTTC	CASSTGQGAYGYTF
TRBJ2-7	TRBV3-1/TRBV3-2	TRBD2	.	TGTGCCAGCAGCCACGGGACTAGCGCGCCCTACGAGCAGTACTTC	CASSHGTSAPYEQYF
TRBJ2-5	TRBV4-1	TRBD2	.	TGCGCCAGCAGCCAGGATGGACTAGCGGGATGGGAGACCCAGTACTTC	CASSQDGLAGWETQYF
TRBJ2-5	TRBV27	.	.	TGTGCCAGCAGGAGAGCGGATCAAGAGACCCAGTACTTC	CASRRADQETQYF
TRBJ2-2	TRBV7-9	.	.	TGTGCCAGCAGCTTAAGCAGGCCCGGGGAGCTGTTTTTT	CASSLSRPGELFF
TRBJ1-5	TRBV12-3/TRBV12-4	TRBD1	.	TGTGCCACCGGGGCAGGGGGAGCTCAGCCCCAGCATTTT	CATGAGGAQPQHF
TRBJ1-3	TRBV21-1	.	.	TGTGCCAGCAACCGAAAAGAGGGGGACCACCGCTCCATATATTTT	CASNRKEGDHRSIYF
TRBJ1-1	TRBV20-1	TRBD1	few	TGCAGTGCTAGCCCGACAGGGATGGCTTTCTTT	CSASPTGMAFF
TRBJ2-1	TRBV6-5	.	.	TGTGCCAGCAGGTATCCCGGGGGTGAGCAGTTCTTC	CASRYPGGEQFF